This T cell receptor beta chain is from a study of T-cell reconstitution after alpha-beta-depleted transplantation in children. In this sample, this clonotype turned up many times. The authors prepared the TCRbeta library with unique molecular identifiers. Using its own MiXCR run on the PCR reads, TCRdb lists one record per CDR3 protein. In the table there are 170,000 or so distinct CDR3 sequences, about 6.8% of which are singletons. This receptor was identified in a human donor who donated a stem cell graft to a child with Wiskott-Aldrich syndrome. The starting material was PBMCs from the stem cell graft donor, obtained from the stem cell graft.

The CDR3 DNA follows: TGTGCCAGCAGCGTACGCTATTTCGACGAGCAGTACTTC. This encodes CASSVRYFDEQYF. V usage is TRBV9 and J usage is TRBJ2-7; D not resolved. This CDR3 has 13 amino acids. V lost 1 base, J lost 5 bases, and 10 bases lay in between. Germline CDR1 SGDLS, CDR2 YYNGEE.